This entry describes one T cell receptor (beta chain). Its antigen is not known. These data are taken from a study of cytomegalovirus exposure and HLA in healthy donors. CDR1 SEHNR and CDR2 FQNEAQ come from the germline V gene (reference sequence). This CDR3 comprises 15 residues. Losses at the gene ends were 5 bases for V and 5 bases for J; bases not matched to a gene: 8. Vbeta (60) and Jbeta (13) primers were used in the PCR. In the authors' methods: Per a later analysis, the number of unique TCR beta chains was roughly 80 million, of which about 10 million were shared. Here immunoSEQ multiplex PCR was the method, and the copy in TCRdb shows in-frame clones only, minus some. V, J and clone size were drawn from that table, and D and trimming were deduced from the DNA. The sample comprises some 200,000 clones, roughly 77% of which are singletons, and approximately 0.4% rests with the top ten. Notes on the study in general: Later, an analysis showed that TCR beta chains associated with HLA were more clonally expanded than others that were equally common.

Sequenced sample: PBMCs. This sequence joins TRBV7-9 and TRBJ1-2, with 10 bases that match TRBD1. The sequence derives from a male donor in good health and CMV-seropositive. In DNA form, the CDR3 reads TGTGCCAGCAGCCTTGAGACAGGGGGCTTATATGGCTACACCTTC. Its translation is CASSLETGGLYGYTF.